The rows below give T cell receptor beta chains drawn from one sample of a study of blood T cell repertoires in COVID-19. Profiled with immunoSEQ multiplex PCR; TCRdb holds only in-frame clones, not every one. In the table there are 100,000 to 150,000 clones, around 76% of which are singletons. Sequenced sample: peripheral blood. Receptor source: a man aged 55 to 69 with acute or convalescent COVID-19. The CDR3 runs from the conserved cysteine through the conserved F or W. Each record gives: J gene, V gene, CDR3 protein.

J gene: TRBJ2-5; V gene: TRBV5-6; CDR3 protein: CASSLTEETQYF
J gene: TRBJ2-1; V gene: TRBV19; CDR3 protein: CASSSLRQSYNEQFF
J gene: TRBJ2-7; V gene: TRBV2; CDR3 protein: CASRVRGEQYF
J gene: TRBJ2-3; V gene: TRBV2; CDR3 protein: CASSEGVSVTDTQYF
J gene: TRBJ2-2; V gene: TRBV7-3; CDR3 protein: CASSLVTGPSTGELFF
J gene: TRBJ2-3; V gene: TRBV12-5; CDR3 protein: CASGLEGSRTDTQYF
J gene: TRBJ1-4; V gene: TRBV7-9; CDR3 protein: CASSLRIGARLNEKLFF
J gene: TRBJ2-3; V gene: TRBV7-8; CDR3 protein: CASSFSSGRARSTQYF
J gene: TRBJ1-1; V gene: TRBV7-9; CDR3 protein: CASSGGTHTEAFF
J gene: TRBJ1-1; V gene: TRBV29-1; CDR3 protein: CSVVPMNRGPVLNTEAFF
J gene: TRBJ1-2; V gene: TRBV3-1/TRBV3-2; CDR3 protein: CASSPRGVYGYTF
J gene: TRBJ1-2; V gene: TRBV5-6; CDR3 protein: CASSLYVMSTNYGYTF
J gene: TRBJ1-1; V gene: TRBV7-8; CDR3 protein: CASSLTGLNTEAFF
J gene: TRBJ2-1; V gene: TRBV18; CDR3 protein: CASSPGTSGRNEQFF
J gene: TRBJ1-2; V gene: TRBV11-2; CDR3 protein: CASSLVAVHYGYTF
J gene: TRBJ2-7; V gene: TRBV19; CDR3 protein: CASSIRGQGYYEQYF
J gene: TRBJ2-5; V gene: TRBV6-5; CDR3 protein: CASRRETQYF
J gene: TRBJ1-2; V gene: TRBV27; CDR3 protein: CASSFIGTAYGYTF
J gene: TRBJ2-7; V gene: TRBV5-6; CDR3 protein: CASTYGGILFPTYEQYF
J gene: TRBJ2-7; V gene: TRBV7-8; CDR3 protein: CASSPRTSGASYEQYF
J gene: TRBJ2-3; V gene: TRBV5-1; CDR3 protein: CASSFGASGSADTQYF
J gene: TRBJ1-4; V gene: TRBV4-2; CDR3 protein: CASSQQPAQDLFF
J gene: TRBJ1-1; V gene: TRBV2; CDR3 protein: CASKFDSQGGAAFF
J gene: TRBJ2-7; V gene: TRBV14; CDR3 protein: CASSQVSTYEQYF
J gene: TRBJ2-3; V gene: TRBV5-6; CDR3 protein: CASSYGTGRDTQYF
J gene: TRBJ1-1; V gene: TRBV18; CDR3 protein: CASSPDRKNTEAFF
J gene: TRBJ2-3; V gene: TRBV4-1; CDR3 protein: CASSQFSGTSGGGTDTQYF
J gene: TRBJ2-1; V gene: TRBV4-1; CDR3 protein: CASSQDRAGGNYNEQFF
J gene: TRBJ2-7; V gene: TRBV7-6; CDR3 protein: CASSLSPTLERYEQYF
J gene: TRBJ1-2; V gene: TRBV6-1; CDR3 protein: CASSEESSGGNYGYTF
J gene: TRBJ2-1; V gene: TRBV24-1; CDR3 protein: CATSDRTRGGNNEQFF
J gene: TRBJ2-7; V gene: TRBV6-5; CDR3 protein: CASRNWASGPYEQYF
J gene: TRBJ1-1; V gene: TRBV5-1; CDR3 protein: CASSFEGNTEAFF
J gene: TRBJ1-4; V gene: TRBV4-2; CDR3 protein: CASSQGQGGEKLFF
J gene: TRBJ1-3; V gene: TRBV18; CDR3 protein: CASSRGPSPGNTIYF
J gene: TRBJ1-1; V gene: TRBV29-1; CDR3 protein: CSVRQGMNTEAFF
J gene: TRBJ2-3; V gene: TRBV29-1; CDR3 protein: CSGNGQANTDTQYF
J gene: TRBJ2-7; V gene: TRBV6-1; CDR3 protein: CASSAKTSGGIPEQYF
J gene: TRBJ2-1; V gene: TRBV18; CDR3 protein: CASSTGTGYYNEQFF
J gene: TRBJ1-2; V gene: TRBV5-1; CDR3 protein: CASYGTGAFFNYGYTF
J gene: TRBJ1-4; V gene: TRBV5-6; CDR3 protein: CASSLRAGGTNEKLFF
J gene: TRBJ2-7; V gene: TRBV5-1; CDR3 protein: CASSTGGPGESYEQYF
J gene: TRBJ2-1; V gene: TRBV6-1; CDR3 protein: CASSEAGRSYNEQFF
J gene: TRBJ1-1; V gene: TRBV30; CDR3 protein: CAWSAGGWNTEAFF
J gene: TRBJ1-2; V gene: TRBV9; CDR3 protein: CASSGDRSFYGYTF
J gene: TRBJ1-1; V gene: TRBV11-2; CDR3 protein: CASSLTGNTEAFF
J gene: TRBJ1-1; V gene: TRBV19; CDR3 protein: CASSIVRGYTEAFF
J gene: TRBJ2-7; V gene: TRBV19; CDR3 protein: CASSTLQGNEQYF
J gene: TRBJ2-2; V gene: TRBV12-5; CDR3 protein: CASGLVRDGRALTGELFF
J gene: TRBJ1-2; V gene: TRBV30; CDR3 protein: CAFRTTYGYTF
J gene: TRBJ2-7; V gene: TRBV2; CDR3 protein: CASSEGDFIYEQYF
J gene: TRBJ1-5; V gene: TRBV3-1/TRBV3-2; CDR3 protein: CASKQGIKGQPQHF
J gene: TRBJ1-6; V gene: TRBV11-3; CDR3 protein: CASSRQGASSYNSPLHF
J gene: TRBJ1-5; V gene: TRBV6-6; CDR3 protein: CASSYSGGGSNQPQHF
J gene: TRBJ2-7; V gene: TRBV24-1; CDR3 protein: CATSGGTYEQYF